A single T cell receptor beta chain is shown here with its context. Its target is unknown. Looked up from germline, CDR1 is LGHNT and CDR2 is FRNRAP. The CDR3 runs to 15 residues. Trimming shortened V by 2 bases and J by 7 bases, and 12 bases separated the two germline ends. Expansion of antigen-specific CD4+ T cells with viral peptide pools was carried out by the ViraFEST assay before sequencing. Isolation of CD4+ T cells took place after approximately 10 days of culture. Sometime from March through December 2020, the person acquired a SARS-CoV-2 infection that PCR confirmed. The authors replaced half the medium with IL-2 medium on days 3 and 7. This sample is drawn from a study of vaccination effects on CD4 cells after COVID-19. Whole-study results and caveats: Marked clonal contraction of infection- and vaccine-induced clones was seen late after vaccination.

This table comes from immunoSEQ multiplex PCR, and its TCRdb copy is limited to in-frame clones, with some not included. The sample lists some 38,000 clones; about 78% were seen once. Sample: CD4+ T cells from PBMCs cultured with HCoV-NL63 spike peptides, taken before COVID-19 vaccination. The gene calls are TRBV12-5 and TRBJ1-6, with TRBD1 as a possible D gene (5 bases). The receptor was derived from a human donor who had a prior SARS-CoV-2 infection. CDR3 coding DNA: TGTGCTAGTGGTTTGCTCGGGGGATGGAATTCACCCCTCCACTTT. It is translated as CASGLLGGWNSPLHF.